The present T cell receptor (beta chain) was sequenced within a study of metastatic and nonmetastatic thyroid tumors. Study-level background: Blood and tumor or nodule tissue repertoires from malignant and benign thyroid patients were compared. Whole-study findings and limits: Relative to benign nodules, malignant thyroid tumors were reportedly characterized by significantly elevated TCR beta diversity in blood and tumor.

No patient received treatment before thyroid surgery. Concerning this clone: Its antigen is not known. One junction end disagrees with the germline gene, perhaps due to a read error.

As handled by the study authors: The study took CDR3 differences across clinicopathological groups and made a distant-metastasis classifier for papillary thyroid cancer from them. TCRdb reprocessed the PCR reads using MiXCR. The V and J calls and clone size are TCRdb's, not the authors'. The data show roughly 48,000 clones, roughly 18% seen once. The sequence derives from a female donor with papillary thyroid cancer or a benign thyroid nodule (not recorded which). Some clones in this sample may be carry-over from other donors' samples. Sequencing used blood.

The CDR3 DNA reads as TGCGCCAGCAGGGCGGTTGAGGGGCGTAATTCACACCTCCACTTT. It encodes CASRAVEGRNSHLHF. The chain couples TRBV5-1 to TRBJ1-6, with D perhaps matching TRBD1 (5 bases). CDR1 and CDR2 from the germline V gene are SGHRS and YFSETQ. The CDR3 contains 15 residues.